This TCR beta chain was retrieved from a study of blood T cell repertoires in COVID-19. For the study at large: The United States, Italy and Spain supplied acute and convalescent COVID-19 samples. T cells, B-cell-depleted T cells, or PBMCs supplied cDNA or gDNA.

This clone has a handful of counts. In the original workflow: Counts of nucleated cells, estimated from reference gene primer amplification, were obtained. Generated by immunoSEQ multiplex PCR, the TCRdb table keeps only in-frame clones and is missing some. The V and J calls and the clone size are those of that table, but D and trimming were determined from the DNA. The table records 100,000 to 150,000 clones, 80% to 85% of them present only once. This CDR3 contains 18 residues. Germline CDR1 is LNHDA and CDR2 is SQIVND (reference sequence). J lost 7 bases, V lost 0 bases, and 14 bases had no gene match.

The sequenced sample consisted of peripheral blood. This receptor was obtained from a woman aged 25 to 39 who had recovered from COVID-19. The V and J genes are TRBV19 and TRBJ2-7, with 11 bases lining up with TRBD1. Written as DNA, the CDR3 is TGTGCCAGTAGTATAGATCACTTGGGGACAGGGGGGGTAGGGGAGCAGTACTTC. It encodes CASSIDHLGTGGVGEQYF.